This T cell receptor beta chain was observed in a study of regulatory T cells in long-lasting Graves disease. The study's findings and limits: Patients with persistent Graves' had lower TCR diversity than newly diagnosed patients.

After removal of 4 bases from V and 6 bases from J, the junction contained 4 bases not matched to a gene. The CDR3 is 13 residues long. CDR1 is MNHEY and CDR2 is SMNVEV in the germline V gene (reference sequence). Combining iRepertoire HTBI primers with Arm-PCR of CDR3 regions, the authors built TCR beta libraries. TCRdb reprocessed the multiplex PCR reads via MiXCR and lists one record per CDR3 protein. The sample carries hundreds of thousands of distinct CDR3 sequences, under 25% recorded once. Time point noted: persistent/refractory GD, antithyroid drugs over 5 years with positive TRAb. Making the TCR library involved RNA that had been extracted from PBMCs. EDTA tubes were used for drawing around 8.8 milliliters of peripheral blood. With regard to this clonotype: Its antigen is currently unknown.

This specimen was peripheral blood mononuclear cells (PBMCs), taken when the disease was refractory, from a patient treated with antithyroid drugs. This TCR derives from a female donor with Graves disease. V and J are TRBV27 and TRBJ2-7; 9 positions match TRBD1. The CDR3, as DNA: TGTGCCAGCAGTTGGACAGGGGCGGGCGAGCAGTACTTC. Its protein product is CASSWTGAGEQYF.